This T cell receptor (beta chain) was documented in a study of cytomegalovirus exposure and HLA in healthy donors. The wider study: An earlier analysis identified 120 million or so unique TCR beta sequences in about 170 million T cells.

Whole-study findings and limits: Specific recognition of CMV antigens was confirmed in vitro for a few chains (all CMV-associated). Associated with cytomegalovirus, according to the listing, were around 170 TCR beta chains.

Primers: 60 Vbeta forward and 13 Jbeta reverse. This table comes from immunoSEQ multiplex PCR, and its TCRdb copy is limited to in-frame clones, with some not included. Here the sample spans around 130,000 clones, 81% being singletons. After removal of 3 bases from V and 5 bases from J, the junction contained 4 bases not matched to a gene. Germline V lookup: CDR1 SQVTM, CDR2 ANQGSEA. This CDR3 has 14 amino acids. Donors consisted of healthy bone marrow donors. In regard to this clone: Its antigen is unidentified.

This TCR was recovered from a man aged 18-30 years in good health and CMV-seronegative. The material sequenced was PBMCs. The chain joins TRBV29-1 to TRBJ2-5; 12 nucleotides align to TRBD1. As DNA, the CDR3 is TGCAGCGTTGAGGGACAGGGGGCGCGGGAGACCCAGTACTTC. It is translated as CSVEGQGARETQYF.